Sequencing of this T cell receptor (beta chain) was carried out in a study of T cells after yellow fever vaccination. Findings and limits, study-wide: Overlap between CD4 and CD8 compartments was detected for a small share of clonotypes.

Ten or more counts support this clonotype. Its target is unknown. V lost 0 bases to trimming and J lost 5 bases; unmatched junction nucleotides: 5. In germline, CDR1 is SGDLS, CDR2 YYNGEE. CDR3 length: 15 amino acids. TCRdb re-analysed the 5' RACE reads in MiXCR, keeping a single row per CDR3 protein. This sample has about 340,000 distinct CDR3 sequences, with 3.5% to 4.5% found just once. The sample was PBMCs, taken 5 days after the yellow fever booster vaccination. This sequence joins TRBV9 and TRBJ2-5; TRBD2 matches 9 bases. The origin of this receptor is a man younger than 35 who received the YFV17D yellow fever vaccine. CDR3 sequence: CASSVGAGGVETQYF. The CDR3 DNA is TGTGCCAGCAGCGTAGGAGCGGGGGGTGTGGAGACCCAGTACTTC.